What follows are 14 T cell receptor beta chains derived from one specimen sequenced in a study of CD8 T cells in Susac syndrome. It was with random hexamers that roughly 0.45 to 1 ug RNA was reverse transcribed. Using its own MiXCR run on the immunoSEQ multiplex PCR reads, TCRdb lists one record per CDR3 protein. The sample lists 140,000 to 150,000 distinct CDR3 sequences; approximately 94% were seen once. The sample taken for sequencing was CD4+ T cells from PBMCs. These receptors came from a human donor in good health.

The chain combines TRBV10-3 with TRBJ2-2; D not certain. Germline loops: CDR1 ENHRY, CDR2 SYGVKD. The CDR3 covers 16 residues. V lost 0 bases, J lost 6 bases, and 14 bases lay in between. CDR3 in DNA: TGTGCCATCAGTGAGTCCGACGGCCAGCCGTCCGGGGAGCTGTTTTTT. This encodes CAISESDGQPSGELFF.

This rearrangement joins TRBV4-1 to TRBJ2-2, with D tentatively TRBD1 or TRBD2 (6 bases each). V lost 1 base, J lost 4 bases, and 13 bases lay in between. This CDR3 contains 16 residues. The germline V gene encodes CDR1 MGHRA and CDR2 YSYEKL. The CDR3 DNA reads as TGCGCCAGCAGCCAAGCGCCTACGGGGGCCACCGGGGAGCTGTTTTTT. This gives the protein CASSQAPTGATGELFF.

This rearrangement joins TRBV2 to TRBJ2-5; the D gene is possibly TRBD2 (6 bases). The CDR3 consists of 15 residues. Germline assignment: CDR1 SNHLY and CDR2 FYNNEI. V lost 1 base and J lost 5, with 14 bases in between. CDR3 coding DNA: TGTGCCAGCAGTGAAGGCGCGGGACTGTGGGAGACCCAGTACTTC. Translating gives CASSEGAGLWETQYF.

CDR3 nucleotide sequence: TGTGCCAGCACTCTCCCGCTAGGGGAGGGCCTCTACGAGCAGTACTTC. It specifies CASTLPLGEGLYEQYF. The chain couples TRBV6-2 or TRBV6-3 to TRBJ2-7; TRBD2 agrees at 7 bases. Germline V CDR1 and CDR2: MNHEY, SVGEGT. The junction had 15 bases not matched to a gene; V was cut back by 7 bases and J by 3 bases. The CDR3 runs 16 residues.

J is TRBJ2-3 and V is TRBV5-6; 7 bases match TRBD2. This CDR3 comprises 12 residues. V lost 3 bases to trimming and J lost 6 bases; unmatched junction nucleotides: 1. The germline CDR1 and CDR2 sequences are SGHDT and YYEEEE. Here the CDR3 reads CASSSGGDTQYF. The CDR3 nucleotides are TGTGCCAGCAGCTCCGGGGGGGATACGCAGTATTTT. The full variable domain, in which reference TRBV5-6 and TRBJ2-3 provide the parts outside the CDR3, is DAGVTQSPTHLIKTRGQQVTLRCSPKSGHDTVSWYQQALGQGPQFIFQYYEEEERQRGNFPDRFSGHQFPNYSSELNVNALLLGDSALYLCASSSGGDTQYFGPGTRLTVL.

The chain joins TRBV5-1 to TRBJ2-1; D unclear. The V and J ends lost 5 bases and 0 bases respectively, with 15 bases between them. Germline CDR1 SGHRS, CDR2 YFSETQ. CDR3 length: 16 residues. The CDR3 sequence is CASRSMATSSYNEQFF. The CDR3 nucleotides read TGCGCCAGCAGATCGATGGCGACGAGCTCCTACAATGAGCAGTTCTTC.

V gene TRBV27 combines with J gene TRBJ2-3, with D possibly matching TRBD2 (5 bases). This CDR3 has 16 amino acids. CDR1 and CDR2 (germline): MNHEY, SMNVEV (reference sequence). V was clipped by 3 bases and J by 2 bases, with 15 bases between them. CDR3 sequence (DNA): TGTGCCAGCAGTTTCCTACTCGCGGGCCTCACAGATACGCAGTATTTT. Amino acid sequence: CASSFLLAGLTDTQYF.

The chain links TRBV7-6 to TRBJ2-7; a possible D gene is TRBD1 (5 bases). Germline V CDR1 and CDR2: SGHVS, FNYEAQ. Trimming took 1 base from V and 6 from J, leaving 13 bases between them. There are 14 residues in the CDR3. The CDR3 sequence is CASSLGQGISEQYF. DNA of the CDR3: TGTGCCAGCAGCTTAGGGCAGGGCATCAGCGAGCAGTACTTC.

The chain carries TRBV30 and TRBJ2-4; D uncertain. CDR1 and CDR2 from the germline V gene are GTSNPN and SVGIG (reference sequence). Trimming cost V 2 bases and J 2 bases, with 13 bases left between them. The CDR3 spans 15 residues. CDR3: CAWSNSDRPKNIQYF. The CDR3 DNA sequence: TGTGCCTGGAGTAACAGCGACCGTCCCAAAAACATTCAGTACTTC. The variable domain in full, completed from reference TRBV30 and TRBJ2-4, reads SQTIHQWPATLVQPVGSPLSLECTVEGTSNPNLYWYRQAAGRGLQLLFYSVGIGQISSEVPQNLSASRPQDRQFILSSKKLLLSDSGFYLCAWSNSDRPKNIQYFGAGTRLSVL.

In its sample, this clonotype was seen once. This rearrangement joins TRBV15 to TRBJ2-7; TRBD2 might be the D (6 bases). V dropped 4 bases and J dropped 0 bases, with 25 bases sitting between them. Germline values: CDR1 LNHNV, CDR2 YYDKDF (reference sequence). The CDR3 runs 19 residues. CDR3 in DNA: TGTGCCACCAGCAAAAACCTGGGACTTGATCATAGGGCCTCCTACGAGCAGTACTTC. Encoded protein: CATSKNLGLDHRASYEQYF.

This chain joins TRBV9 and TRBJ2-2, with 9 bases lining up with TRBD1. Germline-derived CDR1 and CDR2 are SGDLS and YYNGEE. The CDR3 extends over 15 amino acids. V was clipped by 2 bases and J by 7 bases; unmatched bases: 6. The CDR3 coding sequence is TGTGCCAGCAGCGTGGGACAGGGTGGGAGCGGGGAGCTGTTTTTT. Protein product: CASSVGQGGSGELFF.

This rearrangement joins TRBV19 to TRBJ1-1, with D unresolved. Germline loops: CDR1 LNHDA, CDR2 SQIVND (reference sequence). Trimming cost V 4 bases and J 2 bases, with 5 bases left between them. The CDR3 consists of 12 residues. CDR3 amino acids: CASSKHNTEAFF. The CDR3 nucleotides read TGTGCCAGTAGTAAACACAACACTGAAGCTTTCTTT.

This chain links TRBV10-3 with TRBJ2-7; TRBD2 aligns across 12 bases. Germline CDR1 and CDR2: ENHRY and SYGVKD. The CDR3 length is 14 residues. The ends lost 2 bases at V and 4 bases at J; junction bases unmatched: 0. The CDR3 coding sequence is TGTGCCATCAGTGAGGGACTAGCGGGATACGAGCAGTACTTC. It is translated as CAISEGLAGYEQYF.

The chain carries TRBV29-1 and TRBJ2-2; 13 bases are a match to TRBD2. V trimming: 6 bases; J trimming: 3 bases; junction bases outside the gene matches: 4. Germline loops: CDR1 SQVTM, CDR2 ANQGSEA. The CDR3 covers 15 residues. Here the CDR3 reads CSVRTSGRDTGELFF. In DNA form, the CDR3 reads TGCAGCGTCCGTACTAGCGGGAGGGACACCGGGGAGCTGTTTTTT.